The TCR beta chain under discussion was sequenced for a study of sequential checkpoint blockade in melanoma. About the study: Patients were randomized 1:1 to nivolumab-then-ipilimumab or ipilimumab-then-nivolumab first-line. Each arm's sequence ended with maintenance nivolumab.

Produced via immunoSEQ multiplex PCR; TCRdb's table is partial and in-frame only. The table has 9,500 to 15,000 clones, approximately 83% seen once. Documented treatment: randomized to nivolumab then ipilimumab (arm A) or the reverse (arm B). The length of the CDR3 is 14 residues. The V gene lost 0 bases and the J gene lost 7 bases, with 10 bases spanning the gap. Germline loops: CDR1 MGHRA, CDR2 YSYEKL. The sequences come from CD8+ T cells sorted from blood (inferred from file names), collected from a patient given nivolumab and ipilimumab in sequence. The rearrangement links TRBV4-1 to TRBJ2-1; D is uncertain. The clonotype was recovered from a human donor with melanoma. The CDR3, as DNA: TGCGCCAGCAGCCAAGATAAACCTAGGAATGAGCAGTTCTTC. It encodes CASSQDKPRNEQFF.